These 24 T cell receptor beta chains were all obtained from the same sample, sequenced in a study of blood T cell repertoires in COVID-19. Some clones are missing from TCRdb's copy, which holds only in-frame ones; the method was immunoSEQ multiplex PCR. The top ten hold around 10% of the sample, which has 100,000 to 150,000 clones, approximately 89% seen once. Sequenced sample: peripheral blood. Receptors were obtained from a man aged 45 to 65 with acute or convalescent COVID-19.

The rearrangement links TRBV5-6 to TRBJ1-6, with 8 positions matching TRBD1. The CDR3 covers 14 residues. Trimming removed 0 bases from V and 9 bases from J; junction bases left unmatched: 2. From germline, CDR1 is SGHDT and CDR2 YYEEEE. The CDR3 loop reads CASSLVQGASPLHF. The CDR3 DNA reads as TGTGCCAGCAGCTTGGTTCAGGGGGCTTCACCCCTCCACTTT.

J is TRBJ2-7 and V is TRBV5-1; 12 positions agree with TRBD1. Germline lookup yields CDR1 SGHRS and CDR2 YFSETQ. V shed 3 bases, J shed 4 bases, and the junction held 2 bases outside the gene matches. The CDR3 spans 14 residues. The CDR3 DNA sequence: TGCGCCAGCAGCTGGGGACAGGGGGCATACGAGCAGTACTTC. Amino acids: CASSWGQGAYEQYF.

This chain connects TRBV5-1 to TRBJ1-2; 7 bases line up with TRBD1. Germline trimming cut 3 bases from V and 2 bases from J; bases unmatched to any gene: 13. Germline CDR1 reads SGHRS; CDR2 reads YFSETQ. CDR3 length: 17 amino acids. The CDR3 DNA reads TGCGCCAGCAGCTCTTCGAGGACAGGCAACGTAAACTATGGCTACACCTTC. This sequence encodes CASSSSRTGNVNYGYTF.

CDR3 region: CASSQSGGTDTQYF. CDR3 coding DNA: TGTGCCAGCAGCCAAAGCGGGGGCACAGATACGCAGTATTTT. The V call is TRBV4-2, the J call TRBJ2-3; 7 bases are a match to TRBD2. The CDR3 runs 14 residues. V lost 2 bases, J lost 1 base, and 0 bases stayed unmatched. Germline V gene data show CDR1 as LGHNA and CDR2 as YNFKEQ.

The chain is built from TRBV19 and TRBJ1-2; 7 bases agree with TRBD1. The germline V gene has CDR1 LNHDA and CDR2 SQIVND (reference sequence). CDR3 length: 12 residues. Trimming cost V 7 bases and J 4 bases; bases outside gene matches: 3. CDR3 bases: TGTGCCAGTACTAGGACAGGCTATGGCTACACCTTC. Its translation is CASTRTGYGYTF. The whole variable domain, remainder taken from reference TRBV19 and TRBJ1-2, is DGGITQSPKYLFRKEGQNVTLSCEQNLNHDAMYWYRQDPGQGLRLIYYSQIVNDFQKGDIAEGYSVSREKKESFPLTVTSAQKNPTAFYLCASTRTGYGYTFGSGTRLTVV.

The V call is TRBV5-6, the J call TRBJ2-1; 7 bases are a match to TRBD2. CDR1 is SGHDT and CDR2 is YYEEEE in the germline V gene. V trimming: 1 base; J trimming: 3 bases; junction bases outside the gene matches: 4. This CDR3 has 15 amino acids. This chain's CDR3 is CASSLLSGNYNEQFF. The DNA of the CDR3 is TGTGCCAGCAGCTTGTTAAGCGGGAACTACAATGAGCAGTTCTTC.

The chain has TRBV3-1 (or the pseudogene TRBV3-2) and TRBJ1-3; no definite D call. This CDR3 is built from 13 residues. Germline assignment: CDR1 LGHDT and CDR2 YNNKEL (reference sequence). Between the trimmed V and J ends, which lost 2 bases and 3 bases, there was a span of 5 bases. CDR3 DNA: TGTGCCAGCAGCCAATCTTATGGAAACACCATATATTTT. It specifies CASSQSYGNTIYF.

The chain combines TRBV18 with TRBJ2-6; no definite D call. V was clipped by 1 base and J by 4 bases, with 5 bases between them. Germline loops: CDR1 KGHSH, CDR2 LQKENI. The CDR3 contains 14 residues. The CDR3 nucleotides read TGTGCCAGCTCACCACTCAAAGGGGCCAACGTCCTGACTTTC. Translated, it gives CASSPLKGANVLTF.

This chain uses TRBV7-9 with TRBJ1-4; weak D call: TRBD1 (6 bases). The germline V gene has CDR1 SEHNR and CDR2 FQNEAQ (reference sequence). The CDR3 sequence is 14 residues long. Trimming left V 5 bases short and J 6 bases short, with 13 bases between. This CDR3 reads CASSLGAGDEKLFF. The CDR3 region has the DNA TGTGCCAGCAGCCTAGGGGCAGGGGATGAAAAACTGTTTTTT.

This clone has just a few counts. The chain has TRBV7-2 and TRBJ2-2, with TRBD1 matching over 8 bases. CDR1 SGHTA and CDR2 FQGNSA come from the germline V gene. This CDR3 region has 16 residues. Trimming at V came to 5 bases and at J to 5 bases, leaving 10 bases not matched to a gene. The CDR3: CASSVGQGGSTGELFF. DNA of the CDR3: TGTGCCAGCAGCGTTGGACAGGGTGGAAGTACCGGGGAGCTGTTTTTT.

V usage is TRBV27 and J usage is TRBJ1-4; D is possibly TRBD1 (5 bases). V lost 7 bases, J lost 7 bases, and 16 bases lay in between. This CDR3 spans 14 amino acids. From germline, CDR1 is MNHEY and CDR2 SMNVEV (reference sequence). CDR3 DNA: TGTGCCAGCAAACCCCAGGGTTTGGTTGAAAAACTGTTTTTT. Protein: CASKPQGLVEKLFF.

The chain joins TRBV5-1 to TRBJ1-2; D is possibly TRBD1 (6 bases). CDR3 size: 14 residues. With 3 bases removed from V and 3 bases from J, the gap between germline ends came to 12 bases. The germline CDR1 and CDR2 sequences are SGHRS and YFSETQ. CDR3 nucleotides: TGCGCCAGCAGCTCAACAGGGCCTGACTATGGCTACACCTTC. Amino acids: CASSSTGPDYGYTF. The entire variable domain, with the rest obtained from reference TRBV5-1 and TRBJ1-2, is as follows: KAGVTQTPRYLIKTRGQQVTLSCSPISGHRSVSWYQQTPGQGLQFLFEYFSETQRNKGNFPGRFSGRQFSNSRSEMNVSTLELGDSALYLCASSSTGPDYGYTFGSGTRLTVV.

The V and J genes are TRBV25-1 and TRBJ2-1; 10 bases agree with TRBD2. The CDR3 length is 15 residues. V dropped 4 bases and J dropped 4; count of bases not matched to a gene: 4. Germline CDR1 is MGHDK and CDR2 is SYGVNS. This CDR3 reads CASSVAGGTYNEQFF. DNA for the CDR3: TGTGCCAGCAGTGTAGCGGGGGGCACATACAATGAGCAGTTCTTC.

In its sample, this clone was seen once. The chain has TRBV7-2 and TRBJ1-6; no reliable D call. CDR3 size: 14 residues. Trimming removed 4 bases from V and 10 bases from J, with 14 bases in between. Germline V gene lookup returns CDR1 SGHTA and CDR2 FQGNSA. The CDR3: CASSSARATSPLHF. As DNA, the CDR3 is TGTGCCAGCAGCTCCGCGAGGGCAACATCACCCCTCCACTTT.

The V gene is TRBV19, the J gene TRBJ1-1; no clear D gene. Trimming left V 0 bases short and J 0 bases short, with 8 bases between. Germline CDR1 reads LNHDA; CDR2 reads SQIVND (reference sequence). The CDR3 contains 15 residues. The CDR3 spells CASSIENRMNTEAFF. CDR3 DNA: TGTGCCAGTAGTATAGAAAATAGAATGAACACTGAAGCTTTCTTT.

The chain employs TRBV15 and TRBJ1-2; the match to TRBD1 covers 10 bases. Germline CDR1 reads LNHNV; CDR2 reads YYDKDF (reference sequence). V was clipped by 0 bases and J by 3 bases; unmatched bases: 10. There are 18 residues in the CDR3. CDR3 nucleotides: TGTGCCACCAGCAGAGATGGGACAGGGGCCGCGGGGTACTATGGCTACACCTTC. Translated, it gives CATSRDGTGAAGYYGYTF.

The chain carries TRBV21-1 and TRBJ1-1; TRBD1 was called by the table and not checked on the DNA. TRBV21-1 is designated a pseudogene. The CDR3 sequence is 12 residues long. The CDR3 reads CASSTENTEAFF. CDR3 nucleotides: TGTGCCAGCAGCACAGAGAACACTGAAGCTTTCTTT.

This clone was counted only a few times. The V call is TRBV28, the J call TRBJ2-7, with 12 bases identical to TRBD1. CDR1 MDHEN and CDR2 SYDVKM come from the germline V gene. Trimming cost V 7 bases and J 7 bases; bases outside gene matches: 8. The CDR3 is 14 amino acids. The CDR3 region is CASTPGQGAWEQYF. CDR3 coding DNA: TGTGCCAGCACACCGGGACAGGGGGCGTGGGAGCAGTACTTC.

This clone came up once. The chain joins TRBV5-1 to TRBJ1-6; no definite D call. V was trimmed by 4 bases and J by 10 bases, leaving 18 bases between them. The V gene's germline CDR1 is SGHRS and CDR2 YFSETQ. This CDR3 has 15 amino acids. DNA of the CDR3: TGCGCCAGCAGCCAATCGGACCCGGAGGGCTCACCCCTCCACTTT. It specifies CASSQSDPEGSPLHF.

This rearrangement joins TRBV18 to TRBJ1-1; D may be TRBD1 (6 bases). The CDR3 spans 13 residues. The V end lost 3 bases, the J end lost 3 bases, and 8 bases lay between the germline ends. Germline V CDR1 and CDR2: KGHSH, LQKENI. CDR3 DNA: TGTGCCAGCTCACCCACAGGGTACACTGAAGCTTTCTTT. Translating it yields CASSPTGYTEAFF.

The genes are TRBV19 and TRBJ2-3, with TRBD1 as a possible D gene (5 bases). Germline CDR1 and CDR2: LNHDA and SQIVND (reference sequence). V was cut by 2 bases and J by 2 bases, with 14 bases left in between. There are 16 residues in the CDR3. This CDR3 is CASSIFSGIHTDTQYF. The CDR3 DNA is TGTGCCAGTAGTATATTTTCAGGGATACACACAGATACGCAGTATTTT.

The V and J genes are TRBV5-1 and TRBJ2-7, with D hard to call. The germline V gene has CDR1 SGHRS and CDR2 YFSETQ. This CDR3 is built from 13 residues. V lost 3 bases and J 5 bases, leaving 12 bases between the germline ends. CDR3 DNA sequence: TGCGCCAGCAGCTCCCCCGCGGTCGACGAGCAGTACTTC. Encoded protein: CASSSPAVDEQYF.

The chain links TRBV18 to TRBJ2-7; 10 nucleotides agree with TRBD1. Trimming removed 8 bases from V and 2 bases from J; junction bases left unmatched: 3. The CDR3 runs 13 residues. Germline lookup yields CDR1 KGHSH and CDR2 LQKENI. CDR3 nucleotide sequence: TGTGCCAGCGGACAGGGGGTTACCTACGAGCAGTACTTC. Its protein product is CASGQGVTYEQYF.

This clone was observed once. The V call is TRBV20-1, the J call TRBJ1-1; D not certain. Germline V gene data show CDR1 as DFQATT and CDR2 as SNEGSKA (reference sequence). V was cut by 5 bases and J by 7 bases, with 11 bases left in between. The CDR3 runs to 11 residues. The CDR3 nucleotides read TGCAGTGCTTTATACCTCGGTGAAGCTTTCTTT. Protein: CSALYLGEAFF.